The present T cell receptor beta chain was sequenced within a study of T-cell memory formation after mild COVID-19. Study context: TCR clusters mostly belonged to single donors. General observations from the study: CD4+ bias marked clones expanding day 15 to 37, unlike balanced contracting clones. Largely, contracting CD4+ clones fell within CM and EM, and contracting CD8+ clones within EMRA.

This CDR3 has 15 amino acids. V lost 3 bases to trimming and J lost 4 bases; unmatched junction nucleotides: 4. CDR1 is LGHDT, CDR2 YNNKEL, per germline (reference sequence). Libraries for TCRalpha and TCRbeta carried sample barcodes and unique molecular identifiers via 5'RACE. MiXCR, applied by TCRdb to the 5' RACE reads, yields one record per CDR3 protein. The table lists roughly 180,000 distinct CDR3 sequences, approximately 10% of them singletons. This clonotype has only a few counts. Its matching antigen is unknown. The chain uses TRBV3-1 and TRBJ1-1, with TRBD1 matching over 11 bases. The TCR comes from a man between 18 and 35 years old who had mild COVID-19 (a few samples of this study predate the infection). Cell type and time point are not known. Sequencing was done on a sample of PBMCs or a T cell subset sorted from them (not recorded which). In nucleotides, the CDR3 is TGTGCCAGCAGCCACACCGGGACAGGGGGCACTGAAGCTTTCTTT. Protein: CASSHTGTGGTEAFF.